This TCR beta chain emerged from a study of identifying expanded T cells in peripheral blood. General study findings and limits: Roughly 1.1 clones differed between technical replicates, versus around 15 and 19 over time.

Clones were read by immunoSEQ multiplex PCR, and TCRdb kept only the in-frame ones, dropping some. The table records approximately 110,000 clones, about 89% of them present only once. The CDR3 length is 16 residues. Germline loops: CDR1 SSHAT, CDR2 FNYEAQ (reference sequence). About this clone: Its matching antigen is unknown. Its ends do not fully match the called genes, so a read error is possible.

The clonotype was recovered from a person aged 18 to 75 in good health. The rearrangement links TRBV7-7 to TRBJ1-2, with a possible D match to TRBD1 (6 bases). The sample consisted of blood. The CDR3 protein is CASSPSTGGEGYGYTF. The CDR3, as DNA: TGCGCCAGCAGCCCATCGACGGGGGGCGAGGGCTATGGCTACACCTTC.